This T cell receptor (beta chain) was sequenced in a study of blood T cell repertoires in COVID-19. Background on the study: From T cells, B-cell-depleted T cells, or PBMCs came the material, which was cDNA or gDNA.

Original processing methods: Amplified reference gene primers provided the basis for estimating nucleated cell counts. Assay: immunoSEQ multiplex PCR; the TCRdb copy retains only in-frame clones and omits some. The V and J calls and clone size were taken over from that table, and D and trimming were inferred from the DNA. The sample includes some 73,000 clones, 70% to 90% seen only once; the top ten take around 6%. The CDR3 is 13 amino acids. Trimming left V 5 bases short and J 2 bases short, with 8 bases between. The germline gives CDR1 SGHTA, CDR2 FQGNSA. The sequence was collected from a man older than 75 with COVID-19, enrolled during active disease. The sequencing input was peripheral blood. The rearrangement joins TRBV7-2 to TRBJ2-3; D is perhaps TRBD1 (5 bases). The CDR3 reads CASSTDTTDTQYF. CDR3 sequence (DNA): TGTGCCAGCAGCACGGACACCACAGATACGCAGTATTTT.